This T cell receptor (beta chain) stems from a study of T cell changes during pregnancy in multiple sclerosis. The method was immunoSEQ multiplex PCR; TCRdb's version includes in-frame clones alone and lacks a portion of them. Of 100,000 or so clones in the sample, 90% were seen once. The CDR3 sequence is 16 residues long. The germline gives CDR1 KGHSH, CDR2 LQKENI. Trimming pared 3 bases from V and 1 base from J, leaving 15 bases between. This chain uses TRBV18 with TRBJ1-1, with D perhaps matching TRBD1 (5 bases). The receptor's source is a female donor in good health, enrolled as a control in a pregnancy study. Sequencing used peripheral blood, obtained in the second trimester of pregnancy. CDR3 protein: CASSPGLPQENTEAFF. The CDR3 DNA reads TGTGCCAGCTCACCGGGGCTCCCGCAGGAGAACACTGAAGCTTTCTTT.